This record looks at one T cell receptor (beta chain) sequence and its context. The data originate from a study of blood T cell repertoires in COVID-19. Study summary: Donors in the United States, Italy and Spain gave samples during acute or convalescent COVID-19. T cells, B-cell-depleted T cells, or PBMCs supplied cDNA or gDNA.

Participants were aged roughly 18 to 90 years, lived in under 30 US areas, and enrolled virtually. Each participant's cohort was designated according to participant-reported clinical history. The V and J ends lost 4 bases and 3 bases respectively, with 13 bases between them. The germline V gene has CDR1 LNHDA and CDR2 SQIVND (reference sequence). This CDR3 is 14 amino acids long. Sequencing was performed with immunoSEQ multiplex PCR; in TCRdb, only in-frame clones are kept and a portion is missing. This sample has 330,000 or so clones, with approximately 92% found just once. Input material: PBMCs or T cells enriched from blood (not recorded which). The sequence was collected from a woman in her twenties or thirties who had recovered from COVID-19. The chain couples TRBV19 to TRBJ2-7, with D hard to call. The CDR3 coding sequence is TGTGCCAGTAGTACCACGGAGCCTATCTACGAGCAGTACTTC. Amino acids: CASSTTEPIYEQYF.